This TCR beta chain was captured by sequencing in a study of blood T cell repertoires in COVID-19. Original data processing: Quantification of nucleated cells was approximated via reference gene primer amplification. Using immunoSEQ multiplex PCR, the repertoire was profiled, and TCRdb retains in-frame clones only, with some absent. V and J calls and clone size are copied from that table; D and trimming were computed from the DNA. In the table there are approximately 290,000 clones, 70% to 90% of which are singletons. Germline CDR1 MNHEY, CDR2 SVGAGI. Trimming pared 6 bases from V and 4 bases from J, leaving 6 bases between. The CDR3 is 11 amino acids. Comment on this clone: This specimen includes other DNA sequences encoding the same CDR3.

V is TRBV6-5 and J is TRBJ1-2; D is possibly TRBD1 (5 bases). The sequenced material came from peripheral blood. The sequence was obtained from a human donor with COVID-19, enrolled during active disease. The donor label of this sample is uncertain. In DNA, the CDR3 is TGTGCCAGCAGGGGGCTCTATGGCTACACCTTC. Translated: CASRGLYGYTF.